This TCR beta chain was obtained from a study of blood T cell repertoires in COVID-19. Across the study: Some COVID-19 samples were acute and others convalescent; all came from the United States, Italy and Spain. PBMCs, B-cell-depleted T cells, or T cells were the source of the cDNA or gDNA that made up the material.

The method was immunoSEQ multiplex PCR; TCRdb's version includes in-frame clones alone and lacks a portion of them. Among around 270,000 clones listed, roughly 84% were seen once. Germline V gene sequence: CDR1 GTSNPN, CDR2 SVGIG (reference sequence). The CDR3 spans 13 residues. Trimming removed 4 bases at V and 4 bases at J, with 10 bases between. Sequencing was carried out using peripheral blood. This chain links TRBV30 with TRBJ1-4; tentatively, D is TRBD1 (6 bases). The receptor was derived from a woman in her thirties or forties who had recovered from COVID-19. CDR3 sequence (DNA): TGTGCCTGGACGACGGACAGTAATGAAAAACTGTTTTTT. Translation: CAWTTDSNEKLFF. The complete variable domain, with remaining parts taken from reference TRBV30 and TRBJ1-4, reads SQTIHQWPATLVQPVGSPLSLECTVEGTSNPNLYWYRQAAGRGLQLLFYSVGIGQISSEVPQNLSASRPQDRQFILSSKKLLLSDSGFYLCAWTTDSNEKLFFGSGTQLSVL.